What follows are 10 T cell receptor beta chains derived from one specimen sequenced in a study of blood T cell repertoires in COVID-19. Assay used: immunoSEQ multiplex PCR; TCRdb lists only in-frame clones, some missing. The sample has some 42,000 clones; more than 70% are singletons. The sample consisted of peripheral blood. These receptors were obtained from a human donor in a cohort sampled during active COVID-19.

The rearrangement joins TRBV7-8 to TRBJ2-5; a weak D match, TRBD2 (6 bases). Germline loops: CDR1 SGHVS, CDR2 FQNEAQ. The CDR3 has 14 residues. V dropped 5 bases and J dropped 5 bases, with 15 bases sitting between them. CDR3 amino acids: CASSLKGGIETQYF. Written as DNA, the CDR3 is TGTGCCAGCAGCCTTAAAGGCGGGATCGAGACCCAGTACTTC. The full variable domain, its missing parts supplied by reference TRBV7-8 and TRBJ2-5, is GAGVSQSPRYKVAKRGQDVALRCDPISGHVSLFWYQQALGQGPEFLTYFQNEAQLDKSGLPSDRFFAERPEGSVSTLKIQRTQQEDSAVYLCASSLKGGIETQYFGPGTRLLVL.

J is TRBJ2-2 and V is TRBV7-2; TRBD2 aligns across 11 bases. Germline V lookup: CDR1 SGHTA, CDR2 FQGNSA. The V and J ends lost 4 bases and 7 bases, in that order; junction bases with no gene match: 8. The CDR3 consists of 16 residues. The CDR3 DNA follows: TGTGCCAGCAGCTCCGTGACTAGCGGGGTACTCGGGGAGCTGTTTTTT. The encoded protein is CASSSVTSGVLGELFF.

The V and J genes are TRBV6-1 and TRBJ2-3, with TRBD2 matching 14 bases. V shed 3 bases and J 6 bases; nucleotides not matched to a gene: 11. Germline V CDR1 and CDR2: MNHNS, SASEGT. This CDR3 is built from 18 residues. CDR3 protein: CASSDFPGLAGVRDTQYF. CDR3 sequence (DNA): TGTGCCAGCAGTGACTTCCCGGGACTAGCGGGAGTAAGGGATACGCAGTATTTT.

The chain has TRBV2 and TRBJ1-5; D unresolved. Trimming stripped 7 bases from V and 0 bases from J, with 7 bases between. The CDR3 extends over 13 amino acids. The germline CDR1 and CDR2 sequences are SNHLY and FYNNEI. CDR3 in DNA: TGTGCCAGCACCGCCGGTAGCAATCAGCCCCAGCATTTT. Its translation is CASTAGSNQPQHF.

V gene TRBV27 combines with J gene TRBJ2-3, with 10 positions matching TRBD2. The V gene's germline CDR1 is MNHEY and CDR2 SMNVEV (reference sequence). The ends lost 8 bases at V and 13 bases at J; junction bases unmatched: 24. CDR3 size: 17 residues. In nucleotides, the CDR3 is TGTGCCAGCCGATCTTTATTGACTAGCGGGCAACGAAATTGGGAGTATTTT. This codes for CASRSLLTSGQRNWEYF.

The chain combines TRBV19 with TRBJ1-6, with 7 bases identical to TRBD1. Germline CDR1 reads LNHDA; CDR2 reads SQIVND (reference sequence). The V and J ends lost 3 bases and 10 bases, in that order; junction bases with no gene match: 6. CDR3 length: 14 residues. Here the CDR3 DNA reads TGTGCCAGTAGTATGACAGGGAATTTGTCACCCCTCCACTTT. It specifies CASSMTGNLSPLHF.

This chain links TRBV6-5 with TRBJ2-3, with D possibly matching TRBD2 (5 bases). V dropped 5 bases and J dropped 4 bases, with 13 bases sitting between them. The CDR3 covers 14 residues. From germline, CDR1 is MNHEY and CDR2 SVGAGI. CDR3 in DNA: TGTGCCAGCAGTCGACCCGGGGATCCAGATACGCAGTATTTT. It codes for CASSRPGDPDTQYF.

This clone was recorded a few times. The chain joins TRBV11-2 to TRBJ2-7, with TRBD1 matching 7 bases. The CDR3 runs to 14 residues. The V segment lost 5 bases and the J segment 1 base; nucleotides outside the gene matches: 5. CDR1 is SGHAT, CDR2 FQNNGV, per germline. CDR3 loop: CASSATGMSYEQYF. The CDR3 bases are TGTGCCAGCAGCGCGACAGGGATGTCCTACGAGCAGTACTTC.

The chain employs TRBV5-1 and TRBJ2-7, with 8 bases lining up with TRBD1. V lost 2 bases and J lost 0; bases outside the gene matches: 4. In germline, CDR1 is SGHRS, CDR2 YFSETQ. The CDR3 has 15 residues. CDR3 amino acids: CASSLGQGYSYEQYF. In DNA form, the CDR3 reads TGCGCCAGCAGCTTAGGACAGGGATACTCCTACGAGCAGTACTTC.

CDR3 DNA sequence: TGCGCCAGCAGCCAAGGGGGGGGCCCCTATAATTCACCCCTCCACTTT. Amino acid sequence: CASSQGGGPYNSPLHF. V usage is TRBV4-1 and J usage is TRBJ1-6; possibly TRBD1 for D (6 bases). This CDR3 is 16 amino acids long. CDR1 MGHRA and CDR2 YSYEKL come from the germline V gene. The germline V and J ends were trimmed by 1 base and 2 bases, with 9 bases remaining between them.